The rows below give T cell receptor beta chains drawn from one sample of a study of T cell responses to AZD1222 COVID-19 vaccine. Profiling relied on immunoSEQ multiplex PCR, and the TCRdb table lists in-frame clones only, not all of them. This table holds just over 80,000 clones, 80% to 90% found once. The specimen was peripheral blood, collected on day 0 of AZD1222 vaccination. Receptor source: an adult in good health. Both conserved end residues are part of each CDR3. D genes are given only for firm matches. Rows give clone size only sometimes, using once, few, many, or a class for an expanded clone.

V,D,size,J,CDR3,DNA
TRBV2,.,.,TRBJ1-2,CASSGPRDNYYGYTF,TGTGCCAGCAGCGGGCCCCGGGACAACTACTATGGCTACACCTTC
TRBV12-3/TRBV12-4,TRBD1,.,TRBJ1-1,CASSWGTGDEAFF,TGTGCCAGCAGTTGGGGGACAGGGGATGAAGCTTTCTTT
TRBV5-1,TRBD2,.,TRBJ2-1,CASSLVGLGSSYNEQFF,TGCGCCAGCAGCTTGGTAGGACTAGGGAGCTCCTACAATGAGCAGTTCTTC
TRBV15,.,.,TRBJ1-3,CATSRGTAGNTIYF,TGTGCCACCAGCAGAGGGACAGCCGGAAACACCATATATTTT
TRBV19,.,.,TRBJ1-2,CASSLQGYGYTF,TGTGCCAGTAGTCTCCAGGGCTATGGCTACACCTTC
TRBV5-6,TRBD1,.,TRBJ1-2,CASSWARGTGGAYGYTF,TGTGCCAGCAGCTGGGCACGAGGGACAGGGGGCGCGTATGGCTACACCTTC
TRBV11-3,.,.,TRBJ1-1,CASSHSGVGTEAFF,TGTGCCAGCAGTCATTCAGGGGTCGGCACTGAAGCTTTCTTT
TRBV3-1/TRBV3-2,.,.,TRBJ1-3,CASSQDQALGGNTIYF,TGTGCCAGCAGCCAAGATCAAGCCCTAGGTGGAAACACCATATATTTT
TRBV30,.,.,TRBJ1-1,CAWSGTSEAFF,TGTGCCTGGAGTGGTACCAGTGAAGCTTTCTTT
TRBV2,TRBD1,once,TRBJ1-5,CASRDSTGNSNQPQHF,TGTGCCAGCCGCGATTCGACAGGGAATAGCAATCAGCCCCAGCATTTT
TRBV18,.,.,TRBJ1-2,CASSPDGDVNYGYTF,TGTGCCAGCTCACCTGACGGTGATGTCAACTATGGCTACACCTTC
TRBV27,.,.,TRBJ2-5,CASSFRVEETQYF,TGTGCCAGCAGTTTCAGGGTCGAGGAGACCCAGTACTTC
TRBV29-1,.,.,TRBJ1-6,CSARDGTNYNSPLHF,TGCAGCGCTAGGGACGGAACTAACTATAATTCACCCCTCCACTTT
TRBV4-1,.,.,TRBJ1-6,CASSQERGNSPLHF,TGCGCCAGCAGCCAAGAAAGGGGTAATTCACCCCTCCACTTT
TRBV18,TRBD2,.,TRBJ2-2,CASSPRPARRGASTGELFF,TGTGCCAGCTCACCCCGGCCGGCGAGGCGGGGGGCCAGCACCGGGGAGCTGTTTTTT
TRBV3-1/TRBV3-2,TRBD2,once,TRBJ2-7,CASSFGTKGYEQYF,TGTGCCAGCAGCTTCGGGACTAAGGGGTACGAGCAGTACTTC
TRBV15,TRBD1,.,TRBJ1-5,CATLLPRGYFYGNQPQHF,TGTGCCACCCTCCTCCCCAGGGGGTATTTCTATGGCAATCAGCCCCAGCATTTT
TRBV6-4,.,.,TRBJ2-3,CASSEGGVGTDTQYF,TGTGCCAGCAGTGAGGGGGGTGTTGGTACAGATACGCAGTATTTT
TRBV7-2,.,.,TRBJ1-6,CASSTRQAEVSPLHF,TGTGCCAGCAGCACCAGACAGGCCGAAGTTTCACCCCTCCACTTT
TRBV30,.,.,TRBJ1-4,CAWTGAGAEKLFF,TGTGCCTGGACTGGGGCAGGGGCTGAAAAACTGTTTTTT
TRBV5-1,TRBD1,.,TRBJ1-1,CASSLRGTGGKNTEAFF,TGCGCCAGCAGCTTGCGGGGGACAGGGGGAAAAAACACTGAAGCTTTCTTT
TRBV7-6,.,.,TRBJ2-2,CASSIQADTGELFF,TGTGCCAGCAGCATACAGGCGGACACCGGGGAGCTGTTTTTT
TRBV5-1,.,.,TRBJ1-1,CASSLPASSNTEAFF,TGCGCCAGCAGCTTGCCAGCCAGTTCGAACACTGAAGCTTTCTTT